Shown below are 24 T cell receptor beta chains from a single sample sequenced in a study of blood T cell repertoires in COVID-19. Here immunoSEQ multiplex PCR was the method, and the copy in TCRdb shows in-frame clones only, minus some. The sample holds 200,000 to 250,000 clones, approximately 80% seen once. The sample was peripheral blood. These TCRs come from a woman older than 75 with acute or convalescent COVID-19.

The CDR3 spells CASSPEIAGASSYEQYF. The CDR3 coding sequence is TGTGCCAGCAGCCCAGAGATAGCGGGGGCGAGCTCCTACGAGCAGTACTTC. V and J are TRBV14 and TRBJ2-7; 9 positions match TRBD2. V trimming: 4 bases; J trimming: 0 bases; junction bases outside the gene matches: 10. The CDR3 extends over 17 amino acids. The germline V gene has CDR1 SGHDN and CDR2 FVKESK.

The chain employs TRBV7-3 and TRBJ2-3; tentative D call: TRBD2 (5 bases). From germline, CDR1 is SGHTA and CDR2 FQGTGA. The CDR3 is 14 amino acids. V lost 5 bases and J lost 3, with 12 bases in between. In DNA form, the CDR3 reads TGTGCCAGCAGCCCGGGGTCGGGGACAGATACGCAGTATTTT. Its protein is CASSPGSGTDTQYF.

This chain uses TRBV3-1 (or the pseudogene TRBV3-2) with TRBJ2-1; 13 bases match TRBD2. Trimming cost V 4 bases and J 13 bases; bases outside gene matches: 4. Germline-derived CDR1 and CDR2 are LGHDT and YNNKEL (reference sequence). The CDR3 spans 13 residues. The CDR3 sequence is CASSPGLAGYQFF. CDR3 DNA: TGTGCCAGCAGCCCGGGACTAGCGGGATATCAGTTCTTC.

The genes are TRBV7-3 and TRBJ2-1; 8 bases are a match to TRBD2. The germline CDR1 and CDR2 sequences are SGHTA and FQGTGA. V shed 5 bases, J shed 3 bases, and the junction held 6 bases outside the gene matches. This CDR3 region has 15 residues. DNA for the CDR3: TGTGCCAGCAGCATCCCGGGGGGGAACTACAATGAGCAGTTCTTC. Translation: CASSIPGGNYNEQFF.

This clone was recorded only once. This chain links TRBV7-2 with TRBJ2-1, with 9 bases identical to TRBD1. The CDR3 loop spans 16 amino acids. Germline V gene sequence: CDR1 SGHTA, CDR2 FQGNSA. Trimming took 4 bases from V and 6 from J; bases not matched to a gene: 10. CDR3 loop: CASSWTGTGLTNEQFF. DNA of the CDR3: TGTGCCAGCAGCTGGACCGGGACAGGGTTAACCAATGAGCAGTTCTTC. The whole variable domain, filled in from reference TRBV7-2 and TRBJ2-1, reads GAGVSQSPSNKVTEKGKDVELRCDPISGHTALYWYRQSLGQGLEFLIYFQGNSAPDKSGLPSDRFSAERTGGSVSTLTIQRTQQEDSAVYLCASSWTGTGLTNEQFFGPGTRLTVL.

This rearrangement joins TRBV12-5 to TRBJ2-2; maybe TRBD1 (6 bases). The germline V and J ends were trimmed by 6 bases and 0 bases, with 11 bases remaining between them. Germline V lookup: CDR1 LGHNT, CDR2 FRNRAP. The CDR3 spans 15 residues. The CDR3: CASGQDSSNTGELFF. In nucleotides, the CDR3 is TGTGCTAGTGGCCAGGACAGCTCGAACACCGGGGAGCTGTTTTTT.

The V gene is TRBV24-1, the J gene TRBJ2-3; D not resolved. This CDR3 comprises 16 residues. Per germline, CDR1 KGHDR and CDR2 SFDVKD. Trimming left V 4 bases short and J 0 bases short, with 13 bases between. The CDR3 coding sequence is TGTGCCACCAGTGACACTTCCTATTCTAGCACAGATACGCAGTATTTT. It encodes CATSDTSYSSTDTQYF.

The table lists this clone with a few counts. The chain employs TRBV6-5 and TRBJ2-1, with D possibly being TRBD1 (6 bases). The germline V gene has CDR1 MNHEY and CDR2 SVGAGI. CDR3 length: 16 amino acids. Trimming stripped 0 bases from V and 4 bases from J, with 13 bases between. As DNA, the CDR3 is TGTGCCAGCAGTTACTCCTGGGACACCGCATACAATGAGCAGTTCTTC. Translated, it gives CASSYSWDTAYNEQFF.

The V and J genes are TRBV2 and TRBJ2-4, with 14 bases lining up with TRBD2. This CDR3 spans 18 amino acids. Germline trimming cut 11 bases from V and 4 bases from J; bases unmatched to any gene: 16. CDR1 and CDR2 (germline): SNHLY, FYNNEI. CDR3 residues: CAEQKGLAGVEGKNIQYF. CDR3 coding DNA: TGTGCCGAGCAGAAGGGACTAGCGGGAGTGGAAGGGAAAAACATTCAGTACTTC.

The gene calls are TRBV30 and TRBJ2-5; 9 nucleotides match TRBD2. This CDR3 has 14 amino acids. Germline V gives CDR1 GTSNPN, CDR2 SVGIG (reference sequence). V dropped 3 bases and J dropped 4; count of bases not matched to a gene: 6. The CDR3 DNA is TGTGCCTGGAGAGACGCGGGGGGGCGAGAGACCCAGTACTTC. Translated: CAWRDAGGRETQYF.

This clone was counted between two and nine times. This rearrangement joins TRBV10-3 to TRBJ2-7, with 9 positions matching TRBD1. The CDR3 extends over 14 amino acids. Germline trimming cut 7 bases from V and 1 base from J; bases unmatched to any gene: 5. Germline CDR1 ENHRY, CDR2 SYGVKD. CDR3 protein: CAIKFGTGSYEQYF. CDR3 DNA sequence: TGTGCCATCAAATTCGGGACAGGGTCCTACGAGCAGTACTTC.

This clone was seen only a few times. The chain recombines TRBV19 with TRBJ1-4, with D perhaps matching TRBD1 (5 bases). V dropped 3 bases and J dropped 0 bases, with 8 bases sitting between them. The CDR3 spans 15 residues. Germline CDR1 is LNHDA and CDR2 is SQIVND (reference sequence). In nucleotides, the CDR3 is TGTGCCAGTAGTATCTTAGGGGCAACTAATGAAAAACTGTTTTTT. Translated: CASSILGATNEKLFF. The whole variable domain, filled in from reference TRBV19 and TRBJ1-4, reads DGGITQSPKYLFRKEGQNVTLSCEQNLNHDAMYWYRQDPGQGLRLIYYSQIVNDFQKGDIAEGYSVSREKKESFPLTVTSAQKNPTAFYLCASSILGATNEKLFFGSGTQLSVL.

This chain connects TRBV7-8 to TRBJ1-1, with D maybe TRBD1 (5 bases). The germline gives CDR1 SGHVS, CDR2 FQNEAQ. V shed 6 bases and J shed 1 base, with 12 bases lying between them. CDR3 length: 14 amino acids. CDR3 DNA sequence: TGTGCCAGCAGTAGAGTTGGGGCGAACACTGAAGCTTTCTTT. Its protein is CASSRVGANTEAFF. Based on the CDR3 plus reference TRBV7-8 and TRBJ1-1, the full variable domain is GAGVSQSPRYKVAKRGQDVALRCDPISGHVSLFWYQQALGQGPEFLTYFQNEAQLDKSGLPSDRFFAERPEGSVSTLKIQRTQQEDSAVYLCASSRVGANTEAFFGQGTRLTVV.

This clone came up a few times. The chain couples TRBV14 to TRBJ1-6; 11 bases match TRBD1. The junction had 2 bases not matched to a gene; V was cut back by 6 bases and J by 7 bases. This CDR3 is built from 14 residues. Per the germline V gene, CDR1 is SGHDN and CDR2 is FVKESK. This CDR3 reads CASRRTGGNSPLHF. CDR3 bases: TGTGCCAGCAGACGGACAGGGGGCAATTCACCCCTCCACTTT.

This chain uses TRBV7-2 with TRBJ1-1; D ambiguous. Germline CDR1 SGHTA, CDR2 FQGNSA. V lost 5 bases and J 4 bases, leaving 11 bases between the germline ends. The CDR3 spans 13 residues. Written as DNA, the CDR3 is TGTGCCAGCAGCGGAGGTAGGGTCACTGAAGCTTTCTTT. Residues: CASSGGRVTEAFF.

The chain is built from TRBV3-1 (or the pseudogene TRBV3-2) and TRBJ1-1; D ambiguous. Germline assignment: CDR1 LGHDT and CDR2 YNNKEL (reference sequence). Trimming left V 1 base short and J 0 bases short, with 9 bases between. This CDR3 has 15 amino acids. The CDR3 DNA reads TGTGCCAGCAGCCAAGTTAACTACATGAACACTGAAGCTTTCTTT. Encoded protein: CASSQVNYMNTEAFF.

This rearrangement joins TRBV3-1 (or the pseudogene TRBV3-2) to TRBJ1-1, with no clear D. The CDR3 has 12 amino acids. CDR1 LGHDT and CDR2 YNNKEL come from the germline V gene (reference sequence). Trimming pared 4 bases from V and 2 bases from J, leaving 5 bases between. CDR3 in DNA: TGTGCCAGCAGCCTCATTAACACTGAAGCTTTCTTT. Protein: CASSLINTEAFF.

This sequence joins TRBV5-6 and TRBJ2-7, with TRBD2 identical over 12 bases. The CDR3 is 15 residues long. Germline V gene data show CDR1 as SGHDT and CDR2 as YYEEEE. J gave up 6 bases and V 1 base, and 5 bases lay outside the gene matches. CDR3 in DNA: TGTGCCAGCAGCTTGCCCGGGACTAGCGGGCTCGAGCAGTACTTC. It is translated as CASSLPGTSGLEQYF. The variable domain in full, with the rest retrieved from reference TRBV5-6 and TRBJ2-7, is DAGVTQSPTHLIKTRGQQVTLRCSPKSGHDTVSWYQQALGQGPQFIFQYYEEEERQRGNFPDRFSGHQFPNYSSELNVNALLLGDSALYLCASSLPGTSGLEQYFGPGTRLTVT.

The CDR3 reads CASSSSGVTDTQYF. In nucleotides, the CDR3 is TGTGCCAGCAGTTCATCAGGGGTCACAGATACGCAGTATTTT. This chain uses TRBV6-4 with TRBJ2-3; tentative D call: TRBD1 (6 bases). Looked up from germline, CDR1 is MRHNA and CDR2 is SNTAGT. The ends were cut back, 5 bases at V and 2 bases at J, with 11 bases in the middle. The CDR3 spans 14 residues.

The rearrangement links TRBV3-1 (or the pseudogene TRBV3-2) to TRBJ1-2; possibly TRBD1 for D (6 bases). The CDR3 consists of 14 residues. Germline V gene lookup returns CDR1 LGHDT and CDR2 YNNKEL (reference sequence). Between the trimmed V and J ends, which lost 5 bases and 9 bases, there was a span of 19 bases. This chain's CDR3 is CASSLQGSQRSYTF. The CDR3 nucleotides are TGTGCCAGCAGCTTACAGGGAAGTCAAAGAAGCTACACCTTC.

The sample holds one count of this clone. V and J are TRBV11-3 and TRBJ2-7; TRBD1 agrees at 7 bases. Germline CDR1 reads SGHNT; CDR2 reads YENEEA. J lost 2 bases, V lost 4 bases, and 8 bases had no gene match. The CDR3 totals 15 residues. This CDR3 reads CASSYVGQATYEQYF. The DNA for the CDR3 is TGTGCCAGCAGCTACGTTGGACAGGCGACCTACGAGCAGTACTTC. The variable domain in full, completed from reference TRBV11-3 and TRBJ2-7, reads EAGVVQSPRYKIIEKKQPVAFWCNPISGHNTLYWYLQNLGQGPELLIRYENEEAVDDSQLPKDRFSAERLKGVDSTLKIQPAELGDSAVYLCASSYVGQATYEQYFGPGTRLTVT.

This clone turned up a few times. Relative to the germline gene, one junction end is altered; a read error may explain this. The chain combines TRBV7-7 with TRBJ2-2, with TRBD1 matching over 9 bases. The CDR3 has 15 amino acids. The germline CDR1 and CDR2 sequences are SSHAT and FNYEAQ (reference sequence). Here the CDR3 reads CASSLGQGNTGELFF. Here the CDR3 DNA reads TGTGCTAGCAGCCTGGGACAGGGGAACACCGGGGAGCTGTTTTTT.

The chain combines TRBV7-9 with TRBJ1-1; TRBD1 matches at 10 bases. The CDR3 sequence is 13 residues long. After removal of 5 bases from V and 4 bases from J, the junction contained 1 base not matched to a gene. Germline V CDR1 and CDR2: SEHNR, FQNEAQ (reference sequence). The CDR3 sequence: CASSRDRGTEAFF. The CDR3 DNA follows: TGTGCCAGCAGCCGGGACAGGGGCACTGAAGCTTTCTTT.

The chain has TRBV29-1 and TRBJ1-4, with D unclear. CDR3 length: 14 residues. Trimming took off 8 bases at V and 0 bases at J, with 13 bases between the two ends. Looked up from germline, CDR1 is SQVTM and CDR2 is ANQGSEA. The CDR3, as DNA: TGCAGCATTACCCGAGGGACAACTAATGAAAAACTGTTTTTT. Protein: CSITRGTTNEKLFF.